This entry describes one T cell receptor beta chain. Its target is not known. Documented time point: week 35, safety follow-up. Topical imiquimod was applied with each vaccine dose, which held 300 ug of mutant IDH1 20-mer peptide. The entry originates in a study of a mutant IDH1 vaccine in newly diagnosed glioma. Overall study results and limits: Pseudoprogression seemed unrelated to changes in top peripheral T cell clonotypes.

V dropped 6 bases and J dropped 5; count of bases not matched to a gene: 6. The germline V gene has CDR1 MNHNS and CDR2 SASEGT. There are 14 residues in the CDR3. TCRdb's table, derived via immunoSEQ multiplex PCR, lists solely in-frame clones and lacks some. The sample lists 30,000 to 40,000 clones, roughly 77% seen once, with 3.2% in the top ten. The chain uses TRBV6-1 and TRBJ2-2, with TRBD2 matching 7 bases. This sample comprised PBMCs, obtained from a glioma patient whose treatment included an IDH1 peptide vaccine. This clonotype was sampled from a middle-aged man with glioma. Some clones in this sample may be carry-over from other donors' samples. Here the CDR3 DNA reads TGTGCCAGCAGACGGGACTATTCAACCGGGGAGCTGTTTTTT. It translates to CASRRDYSTGELFF.